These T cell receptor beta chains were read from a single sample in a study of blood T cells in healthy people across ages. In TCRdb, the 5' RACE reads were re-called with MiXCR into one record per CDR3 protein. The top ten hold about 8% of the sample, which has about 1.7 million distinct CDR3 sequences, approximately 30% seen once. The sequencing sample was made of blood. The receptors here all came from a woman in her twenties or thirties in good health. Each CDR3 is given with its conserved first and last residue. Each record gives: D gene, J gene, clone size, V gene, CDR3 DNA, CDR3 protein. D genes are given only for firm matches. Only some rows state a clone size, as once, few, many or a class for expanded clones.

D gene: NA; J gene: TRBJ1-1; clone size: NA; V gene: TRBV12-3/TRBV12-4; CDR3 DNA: TGTGCCAGCAGTGGCCGGGAGAACACTGAAGCTTTCTTT; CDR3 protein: CASSGRENTEAFF
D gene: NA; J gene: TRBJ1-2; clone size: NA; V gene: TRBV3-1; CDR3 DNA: TGTGCCAGCAGCCAAGGTGAACGGACAACCTTC; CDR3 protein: CASSQGERTTF
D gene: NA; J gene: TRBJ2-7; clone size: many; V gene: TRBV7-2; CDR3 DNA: TGTGCCAGACCTTACACGGTCTCCTACGAGCAGTACTTC; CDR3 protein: CARPYTVSYEQYF
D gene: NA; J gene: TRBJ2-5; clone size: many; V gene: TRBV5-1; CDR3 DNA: TGCGCCAGCAGCTTGGGGCCGCCACAAGAGACCCAGTACTTC; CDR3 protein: CASSLGPPQETQYF
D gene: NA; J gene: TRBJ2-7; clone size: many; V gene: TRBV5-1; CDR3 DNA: TGCGCCAGCAGCTTTGAGGACTCTAAATTATACGAGCAGTACTTC; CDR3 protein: CASSFEDSKLYEQYF
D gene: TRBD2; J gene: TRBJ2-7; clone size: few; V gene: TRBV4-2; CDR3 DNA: TGTGCCAGTAGCCATTCCCGGGGGACCGGGGGGTTTGTGAAGCAGTACTTC; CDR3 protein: CASSHSRGTGGFVKQYF
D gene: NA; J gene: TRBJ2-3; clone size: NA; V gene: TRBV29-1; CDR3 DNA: TGCAGCGTTCGGCCATCAGGGACCGCAGATACGCAGTATTTT; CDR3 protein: CSVRPSGTADTQYF
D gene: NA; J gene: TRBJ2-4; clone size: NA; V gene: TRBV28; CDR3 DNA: TGTGCCAGCAGTTTATGGGTAGGGCAAAACAATGAGCAGTACTTC; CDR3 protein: CASSLWVGQNNEQYF
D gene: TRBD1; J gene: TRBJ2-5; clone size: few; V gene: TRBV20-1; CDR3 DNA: TGCAGCCCCCGGGACAGGGGAGGGAGAGAGACCCAGTACTTC; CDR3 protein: CSPRDRGGRETQYF
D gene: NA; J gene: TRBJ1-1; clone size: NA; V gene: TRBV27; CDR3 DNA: TGTGCCAGCAGTTCCTGGGGGGAGAACACTGAAGCTTTCTTT; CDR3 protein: CASSSWGENTEAFF
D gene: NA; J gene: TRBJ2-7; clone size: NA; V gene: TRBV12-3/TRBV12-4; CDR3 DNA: TGTGCCAGCAGTTTAGGTTCCCACCTCTCCTACGAGCAGTACTTC; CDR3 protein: CASSLGSHLSYEQYF
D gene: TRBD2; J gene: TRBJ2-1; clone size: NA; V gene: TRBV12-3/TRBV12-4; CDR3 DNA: TGTGCCAGCCGACTAGCGGGATCCCATGAGCAGTTCTTC; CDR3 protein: CASRLAGSHEQFF
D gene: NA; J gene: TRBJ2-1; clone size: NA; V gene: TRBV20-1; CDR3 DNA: TGCAGTGCTAGAGAGGACCGCGTGGGGAATGAGCAGTTCTTC; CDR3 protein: CSAREDRVGNEQFF
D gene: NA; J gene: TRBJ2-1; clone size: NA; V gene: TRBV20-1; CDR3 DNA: TGCATTGTACAGCGATCTTACAGTGAGCAGTTCTTC; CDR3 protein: CIVQRSYSEQFF
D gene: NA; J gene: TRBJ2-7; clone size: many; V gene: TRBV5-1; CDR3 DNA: TGTGCCAGCAGTTACCGGGACACCACCTACGAGCAGTACTTC; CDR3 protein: CASSYRDTTYEQYF
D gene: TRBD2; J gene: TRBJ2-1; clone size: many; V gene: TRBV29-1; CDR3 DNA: TGCAGCGTTGCTCCGGGACTAGGGGGAAATGAGCAGTTCTTC; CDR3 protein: CSVAPGLGGNEQFF
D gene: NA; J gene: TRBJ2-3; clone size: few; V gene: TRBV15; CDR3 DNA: TGTGCCACCAGCAGAGCGGGGGCTAGCGGCACAGATACGCAGTATTTT; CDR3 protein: CATSRAGASGTDTQYF
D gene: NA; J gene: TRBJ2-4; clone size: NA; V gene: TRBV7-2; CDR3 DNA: TGTGCCAGCAGCTTAGCTGGATCCCAACCAAATGAGCAGTACTTC; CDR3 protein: CASSLAGSQPNEQYF
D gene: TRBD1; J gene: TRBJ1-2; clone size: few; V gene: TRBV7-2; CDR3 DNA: TGTGCCAGCAATATACAGGGGGAGAGCTATGGCTACACCTTC; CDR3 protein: CASNIQGESYGYTF
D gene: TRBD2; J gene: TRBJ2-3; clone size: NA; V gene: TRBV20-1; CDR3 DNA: TGCAGTGCTATTCCTCGGGCACTAGCGGGAAGCACAGATACGCAGTATTTT; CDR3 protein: CSAIPRALAGSTDTQYF
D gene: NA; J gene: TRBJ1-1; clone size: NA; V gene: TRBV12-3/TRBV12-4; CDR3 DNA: TGTGCCAGCAGTTTAGGAGGATCGATGTACACTGAAGCTTTCTTT; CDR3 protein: CASSLGGSMYTEAFF
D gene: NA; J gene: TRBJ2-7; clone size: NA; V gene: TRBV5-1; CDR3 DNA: TGCGCCAGCAGCTTTACACAGGGCTCCTACGAGCAGTACTTC; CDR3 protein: CASSFTQGSYEQYF
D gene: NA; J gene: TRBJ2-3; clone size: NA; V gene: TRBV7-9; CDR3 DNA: TGTGCCAGCAGCTTGGGGGCTGAGGGTACGCAGTATTTT; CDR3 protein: CASSLGAEGTQYF
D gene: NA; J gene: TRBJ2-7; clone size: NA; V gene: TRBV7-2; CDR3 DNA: TGTGCCAGCAGCTTGAACGTGTATTTGAGTGGTAGGCCGGTCGAGCAGTACTTC; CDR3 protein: CASSLNVYLSGRPVEQYF
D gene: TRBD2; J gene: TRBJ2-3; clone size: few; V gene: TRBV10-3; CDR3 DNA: TGTGCCATCAGTGAGCCCGGGGGTAGCGGGAGGGGAGATACGCAGTATTTT; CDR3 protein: CAISEPGGSGRGDTQYF
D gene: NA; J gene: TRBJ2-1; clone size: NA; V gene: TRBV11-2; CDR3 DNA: TGTGCCAGCAGCTCCCGACCCATCCCCAATGAGCAGTTCTTC; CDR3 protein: CASSSRPIPNEQFF
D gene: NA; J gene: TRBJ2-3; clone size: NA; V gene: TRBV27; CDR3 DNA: TGTGCCAGCACCGAGGAGGGGGGCAATCCAGATACGCAGTATTTT; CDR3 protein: CASTEEGGNPDTQYF
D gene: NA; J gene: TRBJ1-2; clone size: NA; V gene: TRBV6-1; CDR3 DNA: TGTGCCAGCAGTGAAACAAGGGAGTATGGCTACACCTTC; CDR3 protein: CASSETREYGYTF
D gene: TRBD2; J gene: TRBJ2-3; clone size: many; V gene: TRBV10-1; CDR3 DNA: TGCGCCAGCAGTGATTCCAGCGGGGGAGATACGCAGTATTTT; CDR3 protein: CASSDSSGGDTQYF
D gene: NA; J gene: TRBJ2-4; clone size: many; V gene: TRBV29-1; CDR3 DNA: TGCAGCGTTTCCGGACGGTTGGCCAAAAACATTCAGTACTTC; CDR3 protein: CSVSGRLAKNIQYF
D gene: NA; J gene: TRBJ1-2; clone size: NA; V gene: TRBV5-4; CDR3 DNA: TGTGCCAGCAGCGCGGACGAGCAGACCTATGGCTACACCTTC; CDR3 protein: CASSADEQTYGYTF
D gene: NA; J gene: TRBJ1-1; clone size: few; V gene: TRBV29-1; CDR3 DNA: TGCAGCGCCATGACAGGAAAAGCTTTCTTT; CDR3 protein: CSAMTGKAFF
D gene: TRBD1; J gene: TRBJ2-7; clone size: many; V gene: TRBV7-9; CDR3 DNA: TGTGCCAGCAGCTCGACTTCAGGGGGCCACGAGCAGTACTTC; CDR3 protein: CASSSTSGGHEQYF
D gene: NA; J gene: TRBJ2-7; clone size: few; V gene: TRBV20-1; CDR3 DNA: TGCAGTGCCCTATCCGGGACACTCCAATACGAGCAGTACTTC; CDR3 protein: CSALSGTLQYEQYF
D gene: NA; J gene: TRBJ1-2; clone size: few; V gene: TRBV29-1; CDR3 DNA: TGCAGCGTTGAAGCGCTCGGCTACACCTTC; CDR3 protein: CSVEALGYTF
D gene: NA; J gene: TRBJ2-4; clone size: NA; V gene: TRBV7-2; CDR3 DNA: TGTGCCAGCAGCTTAGAGCCGCTTGAGGAGCAGTACTTC; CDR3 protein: CASSLEPLEEQYF
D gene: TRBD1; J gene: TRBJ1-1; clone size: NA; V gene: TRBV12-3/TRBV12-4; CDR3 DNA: TGTGCCACCGAACGACAGGGAATCACTGAAGCTTTCTTT; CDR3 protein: CATERQGITEAFF
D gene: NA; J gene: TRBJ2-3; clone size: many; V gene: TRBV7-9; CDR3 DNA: TGTGCCAGCAGCACCACCATGGATACGCAGTATTTT; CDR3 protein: CASSTTMDTQYF
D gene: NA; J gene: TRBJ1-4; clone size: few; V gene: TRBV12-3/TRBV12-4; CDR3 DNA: TGTGCCAGCAGTTACCAGGGGAGGAATGAAAAACTGTTTTTT; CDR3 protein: CASSYQGRNEKLFF
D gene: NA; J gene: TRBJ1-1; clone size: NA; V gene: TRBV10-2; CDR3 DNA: TGCGCCAGCAGCCTAAATACCGGGTCCCCGAACACTGAAGCTTTCTTT; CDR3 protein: CASSLNTGSPNTEAFF
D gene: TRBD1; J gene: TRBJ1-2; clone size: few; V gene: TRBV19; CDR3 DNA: TGTGCCAGCTATAGGCCCGGGACAGGGGATGGCTACACCTTC; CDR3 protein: CASYRPGTGDGYTF
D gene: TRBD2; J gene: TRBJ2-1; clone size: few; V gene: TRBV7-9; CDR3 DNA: TGTGCCAGCAGCGCCCCTAGCGGGGGAGACAATGAGCAGTTCTTC; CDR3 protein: CASSAPSGGDNEQFF
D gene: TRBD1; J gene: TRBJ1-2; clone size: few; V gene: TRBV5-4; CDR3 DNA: TGTGCCAGCAGCTACGTCCTGGGACAGGGGGGAGTGTGGGGCTACACCTTC; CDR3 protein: CASSYVLGQGGVWGYTF
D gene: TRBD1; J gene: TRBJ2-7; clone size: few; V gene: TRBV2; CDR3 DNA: TGTGCCAGCAGAACGTGGGACAGGGGGCTTGGTGAGCAGTACTTC; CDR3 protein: CASRTWDRGLGEQYF
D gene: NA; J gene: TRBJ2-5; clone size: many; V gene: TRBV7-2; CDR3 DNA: TGTGCCAGCAGCTTAGCGGTCCAAGAGACCCAGTACTTC; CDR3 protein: CASSLAVQETQYF
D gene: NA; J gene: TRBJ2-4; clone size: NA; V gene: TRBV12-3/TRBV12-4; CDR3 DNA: TGTGCCAACAGTCCCCTCCGGGACGGGGGTGCGGAGCAGTACTTC; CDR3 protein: CANSPLRDGGAEQYF
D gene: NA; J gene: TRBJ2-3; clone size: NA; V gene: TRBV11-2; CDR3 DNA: TGTGCCAGCAGCCTGACTCGCGGAGGAGACACAGATACGCAGTATTTT; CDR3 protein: CASSLTRGGDTDTQYF
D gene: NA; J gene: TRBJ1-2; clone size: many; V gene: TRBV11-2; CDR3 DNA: TGTGCCAGCAGCCGGGAGCGGGATGGCTACACCTTC; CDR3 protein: CASSRERDGYTF
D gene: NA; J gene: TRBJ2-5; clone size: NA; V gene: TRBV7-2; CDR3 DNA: TGTGCCAGCAGCCGGGCAGCGGAGACCCAGTACTTC; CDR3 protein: CASSRAAETQYF
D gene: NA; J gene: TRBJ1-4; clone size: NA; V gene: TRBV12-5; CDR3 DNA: TGTGCTAGTGGCAAAAACGGGGAAACAACTAATGAAAAACTGTTTTTT; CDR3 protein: CASGKNGETTNEKLFF
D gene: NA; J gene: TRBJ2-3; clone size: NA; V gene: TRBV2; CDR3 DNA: TGTGCCAGCAGTGAGGACATCCTGGGGGCAGATACGCAGTATTTT; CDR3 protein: CASSEDILGADTQYF
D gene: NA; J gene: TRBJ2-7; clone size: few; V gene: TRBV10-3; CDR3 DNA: TGTGCCATCAGTGAGTGGAGCTACGAGCAGTACTTC; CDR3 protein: CAISEWSYEQYF
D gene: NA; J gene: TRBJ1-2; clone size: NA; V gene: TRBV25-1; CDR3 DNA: TGTGCCAGCACCGGGACATCCGAGGGCTACACCTTC; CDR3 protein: CASTGTSEGYTF
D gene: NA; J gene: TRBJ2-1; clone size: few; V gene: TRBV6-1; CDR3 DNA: TGTGCCAGCAGTCCTTCGGGCGGTCAGGTATTGGGCAATGAGCAGTTCTTC; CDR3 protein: CASSPSGGQVLGNEQFF
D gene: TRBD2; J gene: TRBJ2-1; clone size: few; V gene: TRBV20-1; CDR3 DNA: TGCAGTGCCGCGGGGGGGCGGGGGATTGACAATGTGCAGTTCTTC; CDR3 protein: CSAAGGRGIDNVQFF
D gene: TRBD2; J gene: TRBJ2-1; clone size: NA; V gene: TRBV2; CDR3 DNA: TGTACCAGCAGGGCTAGCGGGAGGGCCGATGAGCAGTTCTTC; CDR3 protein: CTSRASGRADEQFF
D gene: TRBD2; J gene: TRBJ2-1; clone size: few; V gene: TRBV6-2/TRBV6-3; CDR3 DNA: TGTGCCAGCACCTCCGGGACTAACGTGAATGAGCAGTTCTTC; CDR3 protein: CASTSGTNVNEQFF
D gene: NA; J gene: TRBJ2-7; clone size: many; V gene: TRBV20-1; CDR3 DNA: TGCAGCCTTCGCGGGACCGCCTACGAGCAGTACTTC; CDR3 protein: CSLRGTAYEQYF
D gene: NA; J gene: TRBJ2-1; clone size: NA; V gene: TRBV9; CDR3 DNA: TGTGCCAGCAGCCAGACGACCTGGGTCAAGGGTGAGCAGTTCTTC; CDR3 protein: CASSQTTWVKGEQFF
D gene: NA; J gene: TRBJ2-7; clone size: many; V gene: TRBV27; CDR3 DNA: TGTGCCAGCAGTTTCCTGACCTACGATCAGTACTTC; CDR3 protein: CASSFLTYDQYF